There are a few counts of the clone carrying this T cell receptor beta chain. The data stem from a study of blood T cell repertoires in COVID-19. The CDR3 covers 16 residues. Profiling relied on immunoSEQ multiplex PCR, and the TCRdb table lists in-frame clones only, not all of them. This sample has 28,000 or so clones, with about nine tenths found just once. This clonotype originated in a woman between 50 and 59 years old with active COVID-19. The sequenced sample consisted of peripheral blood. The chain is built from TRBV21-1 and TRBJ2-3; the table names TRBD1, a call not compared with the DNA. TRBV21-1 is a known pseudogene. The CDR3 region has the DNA TGTGCCAGCAGCAAAGAGGTGGGCCCCTACACAGATACGCAGTATTTT. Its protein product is CASSKEVGPYTDTQYF.